A selection of T cell receptor beta chains follows, all from one sample in a study of blood T cell repertoires in COVID-19. Here immunoSEQ multiplex PCR was the method, and the copy in TCRdb shows in-frame clones only, minus some. This table holds 250,000 to 400,000 clones, 85% to 90% found once. The sample was peripheral blood. The receptors here all came from a woman in her thirties with COVID-19, enrolled during active disease. Each CDR3 is given with its conserved first and last residue. The order of the fields is V gene, clone size, D gene, J gene, CDR3 protein, CDR3 DNA. The D gene is left open where the match is weak. A clone size is listed for some rows: how often the clone was seen (once, few, many), or a class if it is expanded.

V: TRBV9
size: -
D: TRBD1
J: TRBJ1-1
CDR3: CASSEGNQGAGEAFF
DNA: TGTGCCAGCAGCGAGGGGAATCAGGGGGCAGGTGAAGCTTTCTTT

V: TRBV29-1
size: -
D: -
J: TRBJ1-5
CDR3: CSVVTGGGSNQPQHF
DNA: TGCAGCGTTGTAACCGGGGGAGGGAGCAATCAGCCCCAGCATTTT

V: TRBV5-6
size: -
D: -
J: TRBJ1-5
CDR3: CASSLSPNQPQHF
DNA: TGTGCCAGCAGCTTAAGCCCGAATCAGCCCCAGCATTTT

V: TRBV27
size: -
D: TRBD1
J: TRBJ2-7
CDR3: CASSLMGQGAHEQYF
DNA: TGTGCCAGCAGTTTAATGGGACAGGGGGCCCACGAGCAGTACTTC

V: TRBV10-3
size: few
D: -
J: TRBJ2-1
CDR3: CAISELGATGSEQFF
DNA: TGTGCCATCAGTGAGCTTGGGGCTACAGGGAGTGAGCAGTTCTTC

V: TRBV7-9
size: -
D: -
J: TRBJ2-7
CDR3: CASSFGDSGEQYF
DNA: TGTGCCAGCAGCTTTGGGGATAGCGGCGAGCAGTACTTC

V: TRBV6-5
size: few
D: TRBD1
J: TRBJ1-2
CDR3: CASSYRDREDGYTF
DNA: TGTGCCAGCAGTTACCGGGACAGGGAGGATGGCTACACCTTC

V: TRBV9
size: -
D: -
J: TRBJ2-1
CDR3: CASSVDQGSEQFF
DNA: TGTGCCAGCAGCGTAGATCAGGGATCAGAGCAGTTCTTC

V: TRBV2
size: -
D: TRBD1
J: TRBJ1-1
CDR3: CASSRDRVFMNTEAFF
DNA: TGTGCCAGCAGTCGGGACAGGGTTTTCATGAACACTGAAGCTTTCTTT

V: TRBV19
size: -
D: -
J: TRBJ2-6
CDR3: CASSILVKVSGANVLTF
DNA: TGTGCCAGTAGTATATTAGTTAAAGTCTCTGGGGCCAACGTCCTGACTTTC